This T cell receptor (beta chain) originates from a study of blood T cells in healthy people across ages (dated by TCRdb to about 2015). For the study in its entirety: Template switching captured roughly one uniquely barcoded TCR beta cDNA molecule per two T cells in model experiments. The donors were divided into four age groups: young (average around 15 years), middle-aged (around 37), aged (roughly 60) and long-lived (about 79). To avoid experimental bias, donors of different ages were randomly spread across the sequencing lanes. Age-related changes in TCR beta repertoire diversity were measured in the study by deep sequencing normalized with unique cDNA molecular identifiers. Using the same blood draw, the study looked at two additional independent replicas of 1 million unique cDNA reads for two donors, one aged 18 to 30 and the other aged 80 or older. Overall study outcomes, separate from this receptor: Estimates of total diversity from one million sequenced T cells were regarded as lower bounds and underestimates. Observed TCR beta diversity correlated strongly with the percentage of naive T cells measured by flow cytometry. Compared with the aged group, more naive CD4+ T cells, fewer expanded clones and increased TCR diversity were shown by the long-lived group, suggesting age selection. As age increased, observed TCR beta diversity per million T cells dropped in a roughly linear way, and a significant reduction was already evident by age 40. Because profiling used bulk unsorted PBMCs, naive and antigen-experienced compartments could not be compared conclusively. Because the CMV infection status of the donors was unknown, age-related changes in expanded clonotypes may potentially have been confounded.

About this clonotype: Which antigen it targets is not known. An end of the junction does not agree with germline; a read error may underlie this.

Taken from cysteine to phenylalanine, the CDR3 has 14 residues. Only the CDR3 region is kept as DNA, spanning 42 bases read in frame from base 1. CDR1 and CDR2, per the germline V gene, are SGHDT and YYEEEE. Systemically healthy Caucasian individuals from Russia, 35 to 40 in total and aged about 6 to 95 years, were included as donors. Ten milliliters of peripheral blood were drawn from each donor into EDTA-treated Vacutainer tubes. Ficoll-Paque density-gradient centrifugation was used to isolate PBMCs, with at least 6.5 million per sample. Trizol reagent was used to extract total RNA from the PBMCs, yielding at least 5 micrograms per sample. The percentages of naive CD45RAhigh/CD27high T cells were determined by flow cytometry on a PBMC aliquot from every donor. Library preparation employed 5' RACE. The second PCR ran for about 6 to 12 cycles and used a J-beta primer mix along with a sample-barcoded 5' primer. A template-switch 5' adaptor carrying 12 random nucleotides introduced a unique molecular identifier onto each TCR beta cDNA molecule. At least 2.5 million CDR3-containing paired-end reads were obtained from each sample. First-strand cDNA was synthesized from all RNA with the Mint cDNA synthesis kit, primed by a TRBC-specific oligonucleotide. Following uracil-DNA glycosylase treatment, a first 18-cycle PCR with universal primers M1SS and BC2_uni_R was performed on all cDNA. The original methods were these. Normalization of each sample was performed by random selection of 1 million high-quality reads, each carrying a distinct molecular identifier. Instead of being binned into consensus sequences, reads that shared molecular identifiers were thrown out. MiTCR, run with a Q25 quality threshold and the strictest error-elimination algorithm, handled CDR3 identification, clonotype clustering and error correction. Lower-bound total TCR beta diversity was estimated with a nonparametric unseen species model using Euler transformation. TCRdb applied fastp at Q25 and MiXCR to the public reads, then kept only in-frame beta chains. Each entry merges the rows of one CDR3 protein and shows their most common DNA and genes. TCRdb assigned the V and J calls; the authors' analysis was not used. In this sample the table shows 1.8 million or so distinct CDR3 sequences, about two fifths of which occur a single time. The ten most abundant clones make up about 21% of the sample.

The source of this sequence is a human donor in good health. Sequencing was performed on blood. The chain is assembled from TRBV5-6 and TRBJ2-3; confidence is insufficient to name the D gene. For the CDR3, the sequence is CACSLAARPDTQYF. In nucleotide form, the sequence is TGTGCCTGCAGCTTGGCCGCGCGACCAGATACGCAGTATTTT.